Reported below is one T cell receptor beta chain. Its antigen is not known. This CDR3 is 15 amino acids long. V was pared by 3 bases and J by 6 bases, with 17 bases between. The germline V gene has CDR1 SNHLY and CDR2 FYNNEI. The source of the sample is a study of cytomegalovirus exposure and HLA in healthy donors. Study-wide results and caveats: High sensitivity and specificity were reportedly achieved when the classifier diagnosed cytomegalovirus status. One variant, a missense change in DCLRE1C, was linked in a later analysis to TCR beta V- and J-gene trimming.

Amplification used 60 Vbeta primers and 13 Jbeta primers. The table came from immunoSEQ multiplex PCR; TCRdb's copy has only in-frame clones and leaves some out. The sample lists around 140,000 clones; about two thirds were seen once. The sequence was obtained from a woman between 35 and 50 years old in good health and CMV-seronegative. Sequencing was carried out using PBMCs. The rearrangement links TRBV2 to TRBJ1-2, with a possible D match to TRBD1 (5 bases). In DNA form, the CDR3 reads TGTGCCAGCAGTGAGTGGGGGGGTCAGGATAATGGCTACACCTTC. It translates to CASSEWGGQDNGYTF.